Listed here are 15 T cell receptor beta chains from one sample, sequenced in a study of immune cell composition in non-small cell lung cancer. Assay: immunoSEQ multiplex PCR; the TCRdb copy retains only in-frame clones and omits some. Here the sample spans approximately 6,000 clones, approximately 90% being singletons. Normal lung sampling was at least 3 cm from the tumour, as distant as possible. Sequences were obtained from non-adjacent lung tissue. The source is a human donor with non-small cell lung cancer.

The V gene is TRBV19, the J gene TRBJ2-1, with 7 bases identical to TRBD2. Trimming removed 6 bases from V and 8 bases from J; junction bases left unmatched: 4. Germline V gene sequence: CDR1 LNHDA, CDR2 SQIVND (reference sequence). This CDR3 region has 12 residues. The CDR3 spells CASSRLAYEQFF. The CDR3, as DNA: TGTGCCAGTAGCCGACTAGCCTATGAGCAGTTCTTC.

The rearrangement links TRBV7-3 to TRBJ2-5; 14 positions match TRBD2. CDR1 is SGHTA and CDR2 is FQGTGA in the germline V gene. Trimming cost V 2 bases and J 2 bases; bases outside gene matches: 4. There are 17 residues in the CDR3. The CDR3 region has the DNA TGTGCCAGCAGCTTAGGACTAGCGGGAGGAGTGCAAGAGACCCAGTACTTC. It specifies CASSLGLAGGVQETQYF.

The V gene is TRBV19, the J gene TRBJ2-7, with 7 nucleotides matching TRBD1. Germline loops: CDR1 LNHDA, CDR2 SQIVND (reference sequence). V was pared by 6 bases and J by 5 bases, with 7 bases of the junction left unmatched. There are 13 residues in the CDR3. The CDR3 here is CASRYGTADEQYF. Written as DNA, the CDR3 is TGTGCCAGTAGATACGGGACAGCGGACGAGCAGTACTTC.

The gene calls are TRBV6-5 and TRBJ2-7; D is perhaps TRBD1 (6 bases). This CDR3 spans 14 amino acids. Germline CDR1 is MNHEY and CDR2 is SVGAGI. V was pared by 10 bases and J by 0 bases, with 16 bases between. Here the CDR3 DNA reads TGTGCCACCGAAGTGCAGGGGTTCTCCTACGAGCAGTACTTC. It specifies CATEVQGFSYEQYF.

This clone has only one observation. The chain is built from TRBV19 and TRBJ2-7, with a possible D match to TRBD1 (7 bases). Trimming stripped 5 bases from V and 3 bases from J, with 11 bases between. In germline, CDR1 is LNHDA, CDR2 SQIVND (reference sequence). The CDR3 has 13 residues. The CDR3 sequence: CASSGGTVYEQYF. CDR3 nucleotides: TGTGCCAGTAGTGGGGGGACAGTCTACGAGCAGTACTTC. Full variable domain (rest looked up from reference TRBV19 and TRBJ2-7): DGGITQSPKYLFRKEGQNVTLSCEQNLNHDAMYWYRQDPGQGLRLIYYSQIVNDFQKGDIAEGYSVSREKKESFPLTVTSAQKNPTAFYLCASSGGTVYEQYFGPGTRLTVT.

DNA for the CDR3: TGTGCCAGCAGCCGGGGGGGGAGCCACGAGCAGTACTTC. As protein: CASSRGGSHEQYF. This chain uses TRBV5-6 with TRBJ2-7; 8 bases are shared with TRBD2. The CDR3 is 13 residues long. Trimming removed 4 bases from V and 5 bases from J; junction bases left unmatched: 5. CDR1 is SGHDT, CDR2 YYEEEE, per germline. Complete variable domain (other parts from reference TRBV5-6 and TRBJ2-7): DAGVTQSPTHLIKTRGQQVTLRCSPKSGHDTVSWYQQALGQGPQFIFQYYEEEERQRGNFPDRFSGHQFPNYSSELNVNALLLGDSALYLCASSRGGSHEQYFGPGTRLTVT.

The J gene is TRBJ2-2, the V gene TRBV19, with D unclear. Germline V gene data show CDR1 as LNHDA and CDR2 as SQIVND (reference sequence). The V gene lost 3 bases and the J gene lost 3 bases, with 17 bases spanning the gap. The CDR3 runs to 17 residues. CDR3 protein: CASSILPGASDTGELFF. CDR3 coding DNA: TGTGCCAGTAGTATCTTACCGGGTGCGTCGGACACCGGGGAGCTGTTTTTT.

The J gene is TRBJ1-1, the V gene TRBV29-1; the D gene is possibly TRBD1 (6 bases). Germline loops: CDR1 SQVTM, CDR2 ANQGSEA. The CDR3 is made up of 12 amino acids. V was trimmed by 5 bases and J by 4 bases, leaving 11 bases between them. The CDR3 region has the DNA TGCAGCGTTTTTGGACAGTCCACTGAAGCTTTCTTT. It yields the protein CSVFGQSTEAFF.

The genes are TRBV4-3 and TRBJ2-3, with 14 positions matching TRBD2. The CDR3 is made up of 20 amino acids. Per the germline V gene, CDR1 is LGHNA and CDR2 is YSLEER. Trimming at V came to 0 bases and at J to 6 bases, leaving 14 bases not matched to a gene. The CDR3, as DNA: TGCGCCAGCAGCCAAGAGCTCGGGACTAGCGGGAGAATTGCAGCCGATACGCAGTATTTT. This sequence encodes CASSQELGTSGRIAADTQYF.

The chain has TRBV10-3 and TRBJ1-1; perhaps TRBD1 as D (5 bases). There are 15 residues in the CDR3. Trimming pared 0 bases from V and 5 bases from J, leaving 13 bases between. Per germline, CDR1 ENHRY and CDR2 SYGVKD. The CDR3 region is CAISESGTGGTEAFF. In DNA, the CDR3 is TGTGCCATCAGTGAGTCTGGGACGGGAGGAACTGAAGCTTTCTTT.

The rearrangement joins TRBV6-1 to TRBJ2-3, with D tentatively TRBD2 (5 bases). The CDR3 spans 16 residues. V lost 2 bases, J lost 0 bases, and 12 bases lay in between. The germline gives CDR1 MNHNS, CDR2 SASEGT. CDR3 sequence (DNA): TGTGCCAGCAGTGAACCAAGCGGCCTGAGCACAGATACGCAGTATTTT. Translation: CASSEPSGLSTDTQYF.

The V and J genes are TRBV28 and TRBJ2-7; 11 nucleotides agree with TRBD2. This CDR3 spans 15 amino acids. Germline trimming cut 6 bases from V and 5 bases from J; bases unmatched to any gene: 9. Germline CDR1 and CDR2: MDHEN and SYDVKM. CDR3 coding DNA: TGTGCCAGCAGACCCCTTAGCGGGAGGGGGAACGAGCAGTACTTC. Protein sequence: CASRPLSGRGNEQYF.

This clone was seen once. V gene TRBV5-5 combines with J gene TRBJ1-1; D not certain. Germline V gene sequence: CDR1 SGHKS, CDR2 YYEKEE (reference sequence). CDR3 length: 15 residues. The V gene lost 6 bases and the J gene lost 0 bases, with 15 bases spanning the gap. DNA for the CDR3: TGTGCCAGCACCTTTGAGGCCGTGATGAACACTGAAGCTTTCTTT. Translating it yields CASTFEAVMNTEAFF.

This clone was detected only once. In DNA form, the CDR3 reads TGTGCCTGGAGCCCGGGGTCACGGGGGGAGTTCTTC. The encoded protein is CAWSPGSRGEFF. The rearrangement uses TRBV30 and TRBJ2-1, with TRBD2 identical over 7 bases. CDR1 and CDR2 from the germline V gene are GTSNPN and SVGIG (reference sequence). The length of the CDR3 is 12 residues. Trimming removed 3 bases from V and 14 bases from J; junction bases left unmatched: 10.

This rearrangement joins TRBV30 to TRBJ1-1; D is perhaps TRBD1 (6 bases). The CDR3 length is 13 residues. Germline loops: CDR1 GTSNPN, CDR2 SVGIG (reference sequence). Trimming took 1 base from V and 4 from J, leaving 10 bases between them. CDR3 sequence (DNA): TGTGCCTGGAGTGGAAGGGGGATCACTGAAGCTTTCTTT. Protein sequence: CAWSGRGITEAFF.